This T cell receptor (beta chain) was identified in a study of blood T cell repertoires in COVID-19. Study in general: In each case, the material was cDNA or gDNA derived from T cells, B-cell-depleted T cells, or PBMCs.

The V and J ends lost 5 bases and 2 bases, in that order; junction bases with no gene match: 4. Per germline, CDR1 SGHTA and CDR2 FQGTGA. CDR3 length equals 15 residues. The authors' processing: Cell counts per sample came from amplifying reference gene primers. Clones were read by immunoSEQ multiplex PCR, and TCRdb kept only the in-frame ones, dropping some. V, J and clone size derive from that table, while D and trimming were established from the DNA sequence. The table has 57,000 or so clones, roughly four fifths seen once. This sequence joins TRBV7-3 and TRBJ2-5, with TRBD2 matching over 11 bases. The TCR sequence derives from a man aged 60 to 75 with acute or convalescent COVID-19. Sequenced sample: peripheral blood. The CDR3 loop is CASSLGLAVQETQYF. CDR3 sequence (DNA): TGTGCCAGCAGCCTGGGACTAGCGGTTCAAGAGACCCAGTACTTC.